One sample yielded the 32 T cell receptor beta chains listed below, sequenced in a study of regulatory T cells in long-lasting Graves disease. Researchers made TCR beta libraries by using iRepertoire HTBI primers and running Arm-PCR on CDR3 regions. Via MiXCR, TCRdb re-called the multiplex PCR reads, giving one row per CDR3 protein. The data contain approximately 490,000 distinct CDR3 sequences, around 15% of them singletons. Time point described: newly diagnosed GD, antithyroid drugs for less than 3 months. Extracted RNA from PBMCs served as the source of the TCR library. These data were also filed under a second study, of T cells in Graves' hyperthyroidism and ophthalmopathy.

The sequences come from peripheral blood mononuclear cells (PBMCs), collected at new diagnosis, from a patient treated with antithyroid drugs. All receptors come from a man aged 35 to 55 with Graves disease.

The chain carries TRBV4-1 and TRBJ1-2; TRBD1 might be the D (6 bases). The CDR3 contains 17 residues. V was clipped by 1 base and J by 2 bases, with 17 bases between them. CDR1 and CDR2 (germline): MGHRA, YSYEKL. The CDR3 reads CASSQAGDRGDNYGYTF. The CDR3 DNA sequence: TGCGCCAGCAGCCAAGCAGGGGACCGCGGGGACAACTATGGCTACACCTTC.

The chain carries TRBV10-2 and TRBJ1-4; perhaps TRBD1 as D (5 bases). V was clipped by 0 bases and J by 10 bases, with 12 bases between them. CDR1 is WSHSY, CDR2 SAAADI, per germline. The length of the CDR3 is 14 residues. The CDR3 is CASSESVTGGKLFF. The CDR3 nucleotides read TGCGCCAGCAGTGAGTCGGTAACAGGAGGAAAACTGTTTTTT.

Only one count was recorded for this clonotype. This sequence is one base from a far larger clone and is likely a read error. Here the CDR3 omits its conserved ending phenylalanine or tryptophan, so a read error is the likely source. The CDR3 bases are TGTGCCAGCAGCGGGGGCACAGATACGCAGTATTCT. It codes for CASSGGTDTQYS. The V gene is TRBV6-2 or TRBV6-3, the J gene TRBJ2-3, with D possibly matching TRBD2 (5 bases). Trimming took off 6 bases at V and 1 base at J, with 5 bases between the two ends. Germline V gene sequence: CDR1 MNHEY, CDR2 SVGEGT. CDR3 size: 12 residues.

Note on this clonotype: A clone one base away is much larger, so this may be a read error. CDR3 sequence: CAGTGLGGYTF. The CDR3 region has the DNA TGTGCCGGCACGGGGCTTGGTGGCTACACCTTC. The chain employs TRBV28 and TRBJ1-2, with a tentative D call TRBD1 (5 bases). CDR1 and CDR2 from the germline V gene are MDHEN and SYDVKM. The CDR3 length is 11 residues. Trimming took 11 bases from V and 7 from J, leaving 14 bases between them.

With regard to this clonotype: This may be a read error: a much more frequent sequence differs by one nucleotide. CDR3 DNA: TGTGCCAGCAGTCTGGAACTTGAGCAGCTCTTC. Its protein is CASSLELEQLF. The chain has TRBV2 and TRBJ2-1; D not resolved. Germline V gives CDR1 SNHLY, CDR2 FYNNEI. The CDR3 runs 11 residues.

With respect to this clonotype: A far larger clone lies a single base away; this is likely a read error. CDR3 sequence: CSVAGPEGTTTYEQFF. DNA of the CDR3: TGCAGCGTTGCGGGACCGGAGGGTACAACCACCTACGAGCAGTTCTTC. This chain links TRBV29-1 with TRBJ2-1; possibly TRBD2 for D (6 bases). Germline V gives CDR1 SQVTM, CDR2 ANQGSEA. Trimming shortened V by 4 bases and J by 10 bases, and 26 bases separated the two germline ends. The CDR3 length is 16 residues.

This clonotype was counted at least ten times. This chain joins TRBV5-1 and TRBJ2-5; unclear D gene. The CDR3 has 13 amino acids. Germline CDR1 reads SGHRS; CDR2 reads YFSETQ. The germline V and J ends were trimmed by 0 bases and 3 bases, with 6 bases remaining between them. CDR3 loop: CASSLVSKETQYF. CDR3 bases: TGCGCCAGCAGCTTGGTATCCAAAGAGACCCAGTACTTC.

At least ten counts were recorded for this clonotype. The chain combines TRBV28 with TRBJ1-4; unclear D gene. The CDR3 has 15 amino acids. Trimming removed 6 bases from V and 2 bases from J, with 13 bases in between. Germline loops: CDR1 MDHEN, CDR2 SYDVKM. The chain's CDR3 is CASSLAGGTNEKLFF. The CDR3 DNA is TGTGCCAGCAGCTTGGCCGGAGGGACTAATGAAAAACTGTTTTTT.

Ten or more counts support this clonotype. The chain is built from TRBV11-1 and TRBJ2-5, with D hard to call. CDR1 is SGHAT, CDR2 FQDESV, per germline (reference sequence). V was cut by 4 bases and J by 3 bases, with 15 bases left in between. This CDR3 comprises 15 residues. CDR3 sequence: CASSSPWAVEETQYF. CDR3 bases: TGTGCCAGCAGCTCCCCGTGGGCAGTGGAAGAGACCCAGTACTTC.

This clonotype was recorded a few times. The rearrangement joins TRBV30 to TRBJ2-5, with no clear D. V lost 3 bases and J 1 base, leaving 6 bases between the germline ends. This CDR3 is 12 amino acids long. Germline lookup yields CDR1 GTSNPN and CDR2 SVGIG (reference sequence). CDR3 loop: CAWRNLQETQYF. Here the CDR3 DNA reads TGTGCCTGGAGGAATCTCCAAGAGACCCAGTACTTC. The full variable domain, its missing parts supplied by reference TRBV30 and TRBJ2-5, is SQTIHQWPATLVQPVGSPLSLECTVEGTSNPNLYWYRQAAGRGLQLLFYSVGIGQISSEVPQNLSASRPQDRQFILSSKKLLLSDSGFYLCAWRNLQETQYFGPGTRLLVL.

This clonotype was picked up a small number of times. The V gene is TRBV5-1, the J gene TRBJ2-2; TRBD1 matches at 9 bases. The germline CDR1 and CDR2 sequences are SGHRS and YFSETQ. The CDR3 consists of 15 residues. After removal of 4 bases from V and 7 bases from J, the junction contained 8 bases not matched to a gene. Here the CDR3 reads CASSHGDRESGELFF. As DNA, the CDR3 is TGCGCCAGCAGCCATGGGGACAGGGAGAGCGGGGAGCTGTTTTTT.

This clonotype was recorded many times. V usage is TRBV25-1 and J usage is TRBJ2-7; the match to TRBD2 covers 8 bases. The CDR3 loop spans 15 amino acids. Per the germline V gene, CDR1 is MGHDK and CDR2 is SYGVNS. With 2 bases clipped from V and 4 bases from J, the junction kept 7 bases outside the gene matches. The CDR3, as DNA: TGTGCCAGCAGTGAAGATGGTACGGGGGGGTACGAGCAGTACTTC. Protein sequence: CASSEDGTGGYEQYF.

The chain links TRBV30 to TRBJ2-7, with TRBD1 matching 8 bases. CDR3 size: 15 residues. Germline V CDR1 and CDR2: GTSNPN, SVGIG (reference sequence). This chain's CDR3 is CAYTGDRGTTYEQYF. DNA of the CDR3: TGTGCTTATACCGGAGACAGGGGTACTACCTACGAGCAGTACTTC.

The V and J genes are TRBV5-1 and TRBJ2-7; D gene ambiguous. CDR3 size: 16 residues. V dropped 0 bases and J dropped 0 bases, with 13 bases sitting between them. Germline V gives CDR1 SGHRS, CDR2 YFSETQ. The CDR3 sequence: CASSLVGSFSSYEQYF. The CDR3 DNA reads as TGCGCCAGCAGCTTGGTTGGCAGCTTTTCCTCCTACGAGCAGTACTTC.

This clonotype was found a few times. This chain joins TRBV12-3 or TRBV12-4 and TRBJ2-1; D remains ambiguous. The length of the CDR3 is 17 residues. The V and J ends lost 0 bases and 0 bases respectively, with 12 bases between them. The DNA for the CDR3 is TGTGCCAGCAGTTTAGCGCTGGTATTGAGCTCCTACAATGAGCAGTTCTTC. Amino acid sequence: CASSLALVLSSYNEQFF.

Notes on this clonotype: A much larger clone differs by one base, so this may be a read error. The chain links TRBV10-3 to TRBJ2-1, with TRBD1 identical over 7 bases. The CDR3 runs to 13 residues. The V and J ends lost 5 bases and 10 bases, in that order; junction bases with no gene match: 8. Germline CDR1 reads ENHRY; CDR2 reads SYGVKD. CDR3 sequence (DNA): TGTGCCATCAGTTCCGGGACAGTCTACGAGCAGTTCTTC. This encodes CAISSGTVYEQFF.

This clonotype was picked up many times. The V gene is TRBV2, the J gene TRBJ1-1; no clear D. V dropped 3 bases and J dropped 11 bases, with 16 bases sitting between them. The CDR3 has 13 amino acids. Germline V gives CDR1 SNHLY, CDR2 FYNNEI. The CDR3 protein is CASSDFAAPRAFF. CDR3 nucleotide sequence: TGTGCCAGCAGTGACTTTGCAGCCCCCAGGGCTTTCTTT.

This clonotype was recorded many times. The chain recombines TRBV18 with TRBJ1-1, with TRBD1 identical over 7 bases. V lost 2 bases to trimming and J lost 11 bases; unmatched junction nucleotides: 8. CDR3 length: 13 residues. The germline gives CDR1 KGHSH, CDR2 LQKENI. CDR3 bases: TGTGCCAGCTCACCAACTGGACAGGCCGAGGCTTTCTTT. This sequence encodes CASSPTGQAEAFF.

The chain has TRBV7-3 and TRBJ2-3, with D hard to call. The germline V and J ends were trimmed by 7 bases and 0 bases, with 17 bases remaining between them. Germline CDR1 SGHTA, CDR2 FQGTGA. CDR3 length: 16 residues. CDR3 amino acids: CASNNPKERSTDTQYF. The DNA for the CDR3 is TGTGCCAGCAACAACCCGAAGGAGAGGAGCACAGATACGCAGTATTTT.

There are many counts of this clonotype. V gene TRBV28 combines with J gene TRBJ1-6; D is unclear. The ends were cut back, 8 bases at V and 8 bases at J, with 10 bases in the middle. Per germline, CDR1 MDHEN and CDR2 SYDVKM. The CDR3 sequence is 12 residues long. The DNA of the CDR3 is TGTGCCAGCGGAGGGAGGGATTCACCCCTCCACTTT. It codes for CASGGRDSPLHF.

This clonotype was picked up many times. This rearrangement joins TRBV27 to TRBJ1-1; D ambiguous. The CDR3 spans 15 residues. With 4 bases removed from V and 0 bases from J, the gap between germline ends came to 12 bases. Germline V gives CDR1 MNHEY, CDR2 SMNVEV (reference sequence). This CDR3 reads CASSSRLYLNTEAFF. The CDR3 bases are TGTGCCAGCAGTTCCCGCCTTTACTTGAACACTGAAGCTTTCTTT.

This clonotype was counted ten times or more. The CDR3 DNA reads as TGCAGTGCTAGAGACCCGGGACAGGGGTACGAGCAGTACTTC. Residues: CSARDPGQGYEQYF. The V and J genes are TRBV20-1 and TRBJ2-7, with TRBD1 identical over 10 bases. CDR3 size: 14 residues. Germline V lookup: CDR1 DFQATT, CDR2 SNEGSKA (reference sequence). Trimming took 0 bases from V and 4 from J; bases not matched to a gene: 3.

This clonotype occurred many times. The CDR3 region has the DNA TGTGCCAGCAGCCCCGAGCGACTAGCAACCTACGAGCAGTACTTC. This gives the protein CASSPERLATYEQYF. V and J are TRBV2 and TRBJ2-7, with TRBD2 identical over 7 bases. The trim removed 6 bases at V and 2 bases at J, leaving 10 bases unmatched. The CDR3 loop spans 15 amino acids. Looked up from germline, CDR1 is SNHLY and CDR2 is FYNNEI.

In this sample, this clonotype turned up many times. The CDR3 loop reads CASTISGIGETQYF. DNA of the CDR3: TGTGCCAGCACCATTAGCGGGATAGGGGAGACCCAGTACTTC. The rearrangement links TRBV12-3 or TRBV12-4 to TRBJ2-5, with 8 bases lining up with TRBD2. The ends lost 7 bases at V and 5 bases at J; junction bases unmatched: 9. This CDR3 has 14 amino acids.

This clonotype was counted only a few times. This sequence joins TRBV27 and TRBJ1-4; possible D gene TRBD1, 6 bases. This CDR3 region has 15 residues. Germline assignment: CDR1 MNHEY and CDR2 SMNVEV (reference sequence). V lost 5 bases and J 8 bases, leaving 18 bases between the germline ends. The CDR3 nucleotides read TGTGCCAGCAGTCCCTTCAGGGGATTAAACGAAAAACTGTTTTTT. Protein product: CASSPFRGLNEKLFF.

In its sample, this clonotype was seen many times. V gene TRBV11-2 combines with J gene TRBJ2-2; no clear D gene. The V end was cut by 3 bases, the J end by 7 bases, with 6 bases between. The CDR3 loop spans 12 amino acids. CDR1 is SGHAT, CDR2 FQNNGV, per germline. The CDR3 region has the DNA TGTGCCAGCAGCTTTATGGTCGGGGAGCTGTTTTTT. It yields the protein CASSFMVGELFF.

This chain connects TRBV27 to TRBJ2-7, with D unresolved. V dropped 0 bases and J dropped 5 bases, with 8 bases sitting between them. Germline V lookup: CDR1 MNHEY, CDR2 SMNVEV (reference sequence). The CDR3 has 13 amino acids. DNA for the CDR3: TGTGCCAGCAGTTTATCGCACAGAGACGAGCAGTACTTC. The encoded protein is CASSLSHRDEQYF.

The chain couples TRBV29-1 to TRBJ1-2; TRBD1 is a possible D gene (6 bases). The V gene's germline CDR1 is SQVTM and CDR2 ANQGSEA. The CDR3 length is 11 residues. Trimming removed 7 bases from V and 8 bases from J, with 14 bases in between. CDR3: CSAGTSGGYTF. CDR3 nucleotide sequence: TGCAGCGCCGGGACATCGGGCGGCTACACCTTC.

The sample holds many counts of this clonotype. The V call is TRBV2, the J call TRBJ2-5; unclear D gene. The CDR3 contains 10 residues. Germline CDR1 and CDR2: SNHLY and FYNNEI. Between the trimmed V and J ends, which lost 7 bases and 8 bases, there was a span of 8 bases. Here the CDR3 reads CASNAGTQYF. The CDR3 DNA is TGTGCCAGCAACGCTGGCACCCAGTACTTC. Full variable domain (missing parts from reference TRBV2 and TRBJ2-5): EPEVTQTPSHQVTQMGQEVILRCVPISNHLYFYWYRQILGQKVEFLVSFYNNEISEKSEIFDDQFSVERPDGSNFTLKIRSTKLEDSAMYFCASNAGTQYFGPGTRLLVL.

This clonotype has a count of ten or more. The genes are TRBV12-3 or TRBV12-4 and TRBJ2-1, with D perhaps matching TRBD2 (6 bases). This CDR3 region has 17 residues. The germline V and J ends were trimmed by 4 bases and 3 bases, with 19 bases remaining between them. The DNA for the CDR3 is TGTGCCAGCAGTTACGCAAACGGGAGAAACTACTACAATGAGCAGTTCTTC. As protein: CASSYANGRNYYNEQFF.

This clonotype was observed a few times. V gene TRBV15 combines with J gene TRBJ2-7, with 11 bases matching TRBD1. The germline V gene encodes CDR1 LNHNV and CDR2 YYDKDF (reference sequence). V gave up 1 base and J gave up 4 bases; unmatched junction bases: 3. This CDR3 spans 15 amino acids. The CDR3 sequence: CATSRGGTGGYEQYF. CDR3 coding DNA: TGTGCCACCAGCAGAGGGGGGACAGGGGGTTACGAGCAGTACTTC.

Comment on this clonotype: Possible read error: a much larger clone is one base away. The CDR3 DNA follows: TGTGCCAGCAGTCCGATTGGGGGATTCAAGGACAATGAGCAGTTCTTC. As protein: CASSPIGGFKDNEQFF. The chain uses TRBV12-3 or TRBV12-4 and TRBJ2-1; the D gene could be TRBD1 or TRBD2 (5 bases each). V lost 5 bases and J 5 bases, leaving 19 bases between the germline ends. The CDR3 sequence is 16 residues long.